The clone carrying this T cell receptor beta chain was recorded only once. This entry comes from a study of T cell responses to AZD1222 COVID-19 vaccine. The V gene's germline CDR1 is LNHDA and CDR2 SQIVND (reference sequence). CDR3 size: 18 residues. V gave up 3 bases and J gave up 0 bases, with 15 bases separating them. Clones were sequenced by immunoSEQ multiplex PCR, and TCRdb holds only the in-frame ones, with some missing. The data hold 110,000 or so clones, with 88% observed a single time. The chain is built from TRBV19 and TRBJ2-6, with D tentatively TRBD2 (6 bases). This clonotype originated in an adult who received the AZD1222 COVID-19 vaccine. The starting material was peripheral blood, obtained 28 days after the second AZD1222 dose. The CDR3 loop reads CASSILEGISSGANVLTF. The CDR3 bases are TGTGCCAGTAGTATTTTGGAGGGGATAAGCTCTGGGGCCAACGTCCTGACTTTC.